This T cell receptor beta chain stems from a study of shared clonotypes between healthy human individuals (dated by TCRdb to 2018 to 2020). Regarding the study in general: Three men and a couple of women, aged 18 to 49 years, made up the cohort. For each donor, CD4 naive and CD4 memory were each given three plates, CD8 naive was given two plates, and CD8 memory was given one plate. To estimate repertoire size and how much clonotypes are shared between individuals, the study performed deep sequencing of blood TCR repertoires from a few healthy adults. Different laboratories and diverse techniques were used to prepare libraries and sequence TCR repertoires, to increase sequencing depth and limit assay-specific biases. Between about 0.8 and 8.9 billion PBMCs per donor were obtained by leukapheresis.

TCR CDR3 regions were amplified from genomic DNA by multiplex PCR using the deep immunoSEQ assay. For each cell subset, the extracted genomic DNA was distributed evenly across all wells of several immunoSEQ 96-well plates, and each plate served as one replicate. For sorted subsets, around 200 ng genomic DNA, equal to 25,000 to 35,000 T cell genomes, was loaded into each replicate PCR. Purified libraries were quantified with a Qubit 3.0 fluorometer, sized on a Bioanalyzer 2100, and re-quantified with the KAPA Library Quantification kit. Every immunoSEQ 96-well plate was sequenced on a separate single-read 150-cycle Illumina NextSeq 550 flow cell. Per the original workflow: Because only junctional sequences without quality scores were contained in the immunoSEQ output, filtering matching that applied to full-length reads could not be performed. To assign V/J genes and CDR3, sequences were annotated against IMGT germline references using PyIR, a Python wrapper for IgBLAST v1.9. Reads were filtered out if the reads had weak V/J assignments (E-value above 1e-6), no CDR3, stop codons, out-of-frame junctions, or ambiguous translated residues. V3J clonotypes were defined as sequences sharing the same inferred V gene, J gene, and CDR3 amino acid sequence. To compute the percentage overlap between repertoires, the number of shared unique clonotypes was divided by the size of the smaller repertoire. Richness of each repertoire was evaluated using RTK rarefaction, the Chao1 estimator, and Recon v2.1 estimates of unobserved clonotypes. Generation probabilities were computed with OLGA for all TCRbeta clonotypes obtained by the gDNA method from four donors. TCRdb limited this immuneACCESS table to in-frame rearrangements with V and J called. A share of clones is missing; checked studies link under half to unresolved V genes, and the rest is unexplained. V and J calls and clone size are copied from that table; D and trimming were computed from the DNA. For this sample the table gives under 2.5 million clones, of which roughly 92% were detected only once. The top ten clones comprise 0.37% of the sample.

As for this clone: What this receptor recognizes is not known. Per-base qualities were not stored, and no clone one base away is much larger.

Healthy HIV-negative adults with no recently reported acute infections or vaccinations were included as donors. Every donor was a Caucasian adult residing in Nashville, Tennessee, USA. CD4+ T cells were enriched by magnetic negative selection; naive cells were then positively selected on CD45RA, and the negative fraction formed the memory subset. Blood was obtained by leukapheresis, after which PBMCs were separated by Ficoll-Histopaque density gradient centrifugation and cryopreserved in liquid nitrogen vapor phase. Analytical flow cytometry was used to check the purity and quantity of each magnetically sorted T cell population. Genomic DNA was isolated from each sorted fraction and quantified by UV absorbance on a Nanodrop 2000c. The V and J ends are trimmed by 1 base and 3 bases, leaving 11 bases between them. From the cysteine up to the phenylalanine, the CDR3 has a length of 15 residues. Kept here is only the CDR3 DNA, which spans 45 bases and is read in frame from base 1. CDR1 and CDR2, looked up from the germline V gene, are SGHTA and FQGNSA.

What the research found in general, with its limitations: Sampling was restricted to blood, and TCR repertoires in tissue are likely to differ from TCR repertoires in blood. Rarefaction of sorted-subset datasets indicated incomplete sequencing despite the large sequencing depth. Larger estimated clonotype richness was generally found for naive subsets than for memory subsets. Because the study included a small number of donors, the genetic and exposure-history diversity represented was limited. Based on pairwise subsampling, the degree of clonotype sharing among donors was expected to be affected by sequencing depth. Across four donors, roughly 5% of naive CD4, approximately 3.6% of naive CD8, under 2.5% of memory CD4, and around 0.4% of memory CD8 clonotypes were shared. Compared with non-shared clonotypes, clonotypes shared by all four sorted-subset donors had higher generation probabilities.

The rearrangement combines TRBV7-2 with TRBJ2-3; the D gene identity is not certain. Sequences were obtained from naive CD4+ T cells from PBMCs. The sample's cell subset or site, from its label and the paper: CD45RA+ positively selected. The TCR comes from a man between 18 and 35 years old in good health. Some clones in this sample may be carry-over from other donors' samples. The CDR3 region has the sequence CASSLDVGFTDTQYF. The DNA reads TGTGCCAGCAGCTTAGACGTAGGGTTTACAGATACGCAGTATTTT.